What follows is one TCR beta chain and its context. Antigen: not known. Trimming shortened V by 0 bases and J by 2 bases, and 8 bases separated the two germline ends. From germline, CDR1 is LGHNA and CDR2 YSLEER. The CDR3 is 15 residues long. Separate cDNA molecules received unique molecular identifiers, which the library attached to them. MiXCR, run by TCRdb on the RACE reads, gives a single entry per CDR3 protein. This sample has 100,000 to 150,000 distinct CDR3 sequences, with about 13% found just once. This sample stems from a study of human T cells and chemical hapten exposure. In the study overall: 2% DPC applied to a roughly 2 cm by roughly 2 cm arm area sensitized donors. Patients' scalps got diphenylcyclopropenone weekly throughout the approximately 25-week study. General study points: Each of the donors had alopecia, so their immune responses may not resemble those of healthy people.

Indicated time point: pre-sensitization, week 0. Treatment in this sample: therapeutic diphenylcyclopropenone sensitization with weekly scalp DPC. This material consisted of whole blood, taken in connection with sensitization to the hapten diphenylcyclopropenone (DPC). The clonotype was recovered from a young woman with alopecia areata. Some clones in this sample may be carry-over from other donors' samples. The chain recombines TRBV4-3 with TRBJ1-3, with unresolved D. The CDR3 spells CASSQEWQTGNTIYF. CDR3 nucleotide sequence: TGCGCCAGCAGCCAAGAGTGGCAAACTGGAAACACCATATATTTT.